Presented here are 10 T cell receptor beta chains from one specimen sequenced in a study of beta chain features in type 1 diabetes. The entirety of the isolated RNA underwent reverse transcription, so expressed TCRB transcripts were sequenced. TCRdb keeps only in-frame clones here, not all; method: immunoSEQ multiplex PCR. The table lists approximately 150,000 clones, 10% of them singletons. Material for sequencing was naive CD4+ T cells from blood. The receptors come from a man younger than 30 in good health.

This clone has a count of ten or more. V and J are TRBV29-1 and TRBJ2-5, with D uncertain. The CDR3 has 12 residues. Germline CDR1 reads SQVTM; CDR2 reads ANQGSEA. V dropped 7 bases and J dropped 5 bases, with 14 bases sitting between them. The DNA for the CDR3 is TGCAGCGCCGCTTCGGTGGTGGAGACCCAGTACTTC. Amino acids: CSAASVVETQYF. Full variable domain (outside the CDR3, taken from reference TRBV29-1 and TRBJ2-5): SAVISQKPSRDICQRGTSLTIQCQVDSQVTMMFWYRQQPGQSLTLIATANQGSEATYESGFVIDKFPISRPNLTFSTLTVSNMSPEDSSIYLCSAASVVETQYFGPGTRLLVL.

The chain has TRBV9 and TRBJ2-1; 10 bases match TRBD1. The CDR3 totals 15 residues. V was pared by 2 bases and J by 6 bases, with 5 bases of the junction left unmatched. The germline CDR1 and CDR2 sequences are SGDLS and YYNGEE. CDR3 coding DNA: TGTGCCAGCAGCGTGACCGGGACAGGGGTCAATGAGCAGTTCTTC. Translating gives CASSVTGTGVNEQFF.

This clone was recorded a few times. The chain has TRBV28 and TRBJ2-5, with 11 bases matching TRBD1. CDR1 and CDR2 from the germline V gene are MDHEN and SYDVKM. The CDR3 loop spans 15 amino acids. Trimming cost V 5 bases and J 5 bases; bases outside gene matches: 7. The CDR3 DNA is TGTGCCAGCAGTGCGGGGACAGGGGGTTTGGAGACCCAGTACTTC. Encoded protein: CASSAGTGGLETQYF. Based on the CDR3 plus reference TRBV28 and TRBJ2-5, the full variable domain is DVKVTQSSRYLVKRTGEKVFLECVQDMDHENMFWYRQDPGLGLRLIYFSYDVKMKEKGDIPEGYSVSREKKERFSLILESASTNQTSMYLCASSAGTGGLETQYFGPGTRLLVL.

The chain recombines TRBV10-3 with TRBJ2-5; possibly TRBD1 for D (5 bases). V was cut by 0 bases and J by 5 bases, with 19 bases left in between. From germline, CDR1 is ENHRY and CDR2 SYGVKD. The CDR3 loop spans 17 amino acids. The CDR3 DNA follows: TGTGCCATCAGTGAGTCGAGTGGTCTCCTGGACATGGAGACCCAGTACTTC. As protein: CAISESSGLLDMETQYF.

The chain has TRBV7-2 and TRBJ1-4; D unclear. CDR1 and CDR2 from the germline V gene are SGHTA and FQGNSA. There are 15 residues in the CDR3. V lost 1 base, J lost 0 bases, and 6 bases lay in between. Here the CDR3 reads CASSLGRSTNEKLFF. DNA of the CDR3: TGTGCCAGCAGCTTAGGGCGGTCAACTAATGAAAAACTGTTTTTT.

The chain carries TRBV11-3 and TRBJ2-1; D is perhaps TRBD1 (7 bases). The germline V gene encodes CDR1 SGHNT and CDR2 YENEEA. The CDR3 has 15 amino acids. Trimming removed 5 bases from V and 9 bases from J, with 20 bases in between. In DNA, the CDR3 is TGTGCCAGCAGCCAGGGGGGACTGGGGGCCGGTGAGCAGTTCTTC. Translating it yields CASSQGGLGAGEQFF. Full variable domain (rest looked up from reference TRBV11-3 and TRBJ2-1): EAGVVQSPRYKIIEKKQPVAFWCNPISGHNTLYWYLQNLGQGPELLIRYENEEAVDDSQLPKDRFSAERLKGVDSTLKIQPAELGDSAVYLCASSQGGLGAGEQFFGPGTRLTVL.

This chain connects TRBV10-1 to TRBJ2-2; no firm D call. CDR1 WNHNN and CDR2 SYGVQD come from the germline V gene (reference sequence). This CDR3 region has 13 residues. Trimming removed 3 bases at V and 6 bases at J, with 8 bases between. Here the CDR3 DNA reads TGCGCCAGCAGTGACCCCCGAGCCGGGGAGCTGTTTTTT. Translation: CASSDPRAGELFF.

V and J are TRBV30 and TRBJ1-2, with 7 nucleotides matching TRBD1. The V gene end was trimmed by 3 bases and the J gene end by 8 bases; junction bases not matched to a gene: 18. The CDR3 has 16 amino acids. The germline CDR1 and CDR2 sequences are GTSNPN and SVGIG (reference sequence). In DNA form, the CDR3 reads TGTGCCTGGAGGACCCCCGACAGGGCTGTACGGATGGGCTACACCTTC. Amino acid sequence: CAWRTPDRAVRMGYTF.

There are a few counts of this clone. The V gene is TRBV7-9, the J gene TRBJ1-2; no reliable D call. Germline CDR1 is SEHNR and CDR2 is FQNEAQ (reference sequence). There are 13 residues in the CDR3. V was trimmed by 5 bases and J by 4 bases, leaving 11 bases between them. The CDR3 bases are TGTGCCAGCAGCCCGAGTGAGCTCTATGGCTACACCTTC. Its protein is CASSPSELYGYTF. The variable domain in full, with the rest retrieved from reference TRBV7-9 and TRBJ1-2, is DTGVSQNPRHKITKRGQNVTFRCDPISEHNRLYWYRQTLGQGPEFLTYFQNEAQLEKSRLLSDRFSAERPKGSFSTLEIQRTEQGDSAMYLCASSPSELYGYTFGSGTRLTVV.

CDR3 in amino acids: CASGNRGRDHSPLHF. The CDR3 nucleotides are TGTGCCAGCGGTAACAGGGGGCGAGACCATTCACCCCTCCACTTT. The rearrangement uses TRBV21-1 and TRBJ1-6; the listed D gene, TRBD1, was not tested against the DNA. TRBV21-1 is termed a pseudogene. The CDR3 is 15 amino acids.